Presented here are 27 T cell receptor beta chains from one specimen sequenced in a study of PD-1 blockade in classical Hodgkin lymphoma. The method was immunoSEQ multiplex PCR; TCRdb's version includes in-frame clones alone and lacks a portion of them. Among some 25,000 clones listed, roughly 78% were seen once. Each patient's relapse followed autologous stem cell transplantation, and brentuximab vedotin exposure varied. Sequences were derived from peripheral blood mononuclear cells (PBMCs), sampled before the second cycle of nivolumab. The receptors shown here come from a human donor with classical Hodgkin lymphoma.

This chain links TRBV28 with TRBJ2-5, with 8 bases identical to TRBD2. Unmatched junction bases numbered 6, after V lost 7 bases and J lost 5 bases. Germline V gene sequence: CDR1 MDHEN, CDR2 SYDVKM. The CDR3 runs 13 residues. The CDR3 reads CASIGGGEETQYF. The DNA for the CDR3 is TGTGCCAGCATCGGGGGGGGCGAGGAGACCCAGTACTTC.

The V gene is TRBV11-1, the J gene TRBJ2-1; D not resolved. V gave up 1 base and J gave up 4 bases, with 5 bases separating them. CDR1 is SGHAT, CDR2 FQDESV, per germline (reference sequence). This CDR3 comprises 13 residues. The CDR3 is CASSLVEYNEQFF. In nucleotides, the CDR3 is TGTGCCAGCAGCTTAGTAGAGTACAATGAGCAGTTCTTC.

The chain has TRBV28 and TRBJ2-6; D not resolved. CDR1 and CDR2 from the germline V gene are MDHEN and SYDVKM. CDR3 length equals 14 residues. V was clipped by 4 bases and J by 3 bases, with 7 bases between them. The CDR3 reads CASSSTGGANVLTF. The CDR3 bases are TGTGCCAGCAGTTCCACGGGTGGGGCCAACGTCCTGACTTTC. Complete variable domain (other parts from reference TRBV28 and TRBJ2-6): DVKVTQSSRYLVKRTGEKVFLECVQDMDHENMFWYRQDPGLGLRLIYFSYDVKMKEKGDIPEGYSVSREKKERFSLILESASTNQTSMYLCASSSTGGANVLTFGAGSRLTVL.

This clone has a handful of counts. V and J are TRBV10-1 and TRBJ1-1; TRBD1 might be the D (5 bases). This CDR3 comprises 13 residues. The V gene's germline CDR1 is WNHNN and CDR2 SYGVQD (reference sequence). V was cut by 3 bases and J by 7 bases, with 12 bases left in between. The CDR3 DNA reads TGCGCCAGCAGTGAACGAGGGGCCAATGAAGCTTTCTTT. Amino acid sequence: CASSERGANEAFF.

Regarding this clone: A far larger clone is one nucleotide away, so this likely arose from a read error. The sample contains more than one DNA sequence encoding this CDR3. The chain carries TRBV7-9 and TRBJ1-1; 8 nucleotides line up with TRBD1. The CDR3 spans 13 residues. The junction had 7 bases not matched to a gene; V was cut back by 5 bases and J by 8 bases. Germline values: CDR1 SEHNR, CDR2 FQNEAQ (reference sequence). The CDR3 spells CASSQRTGREAFF. In DNA form, the CDR3 reads TGTGCCAGCAGCCAGAGGACAGGGAGGGAAGCTTTCTTT. The entire variable domain, with the rest obtained from reference TRBV7-9 and TRBJ1-1, is as follows: DTGVSQNPRHKITKRGQNVTFRCDPISEHNRLYWYRQTLGQGPEFLTYFQNEAQLEKSRLLSDRFSAERPKGSFSTLEIQRTEQGDSAMYLCASSQRTGREAFFGQGTRLTVV.

The chain is built from TRBV19 and TRBJ2-5; 8 bases match TRBD2. Germline CDR1 and CDR2: LNHDA and SQIVND (reference sequence). The CDR3 contains 14 residues. The V segment lost 5 bases and the J segment 3 bases; nucleotides outside the gene matches: 5. CDR3: CASSRTSTKETQYF. CDR3 bases: TGTGCCAGTAGTCGGACTAGCACCAAAGAGACCCAGTACTTC.

The chain is built from TRBV4-3 and TRBJ1-1; the D gene is possibly TRBD1 (6 bases). Trimming left V 0 bases short and J 5 bases short, with 10 bases between. The CDR3 is 14 amino acids. Germline V gene lookup returns CDR1 LGHNA and CDR2 YSLEER. CDR3 DNA sequence: TGCGCCAGCAGCCAAGATGCTCAGGGGACTGAAGCTTTCTTT. Its translation: CASSQDAQGTEAFF.

This clone was counted a single time. The V and J genes are TRBV28 and TRBJ2-2; the D gene is possibly TRBD2 (6 bases). The germline V gene has CDR1 MDHEN and CDR2 SYDVKM. The ends were cut back, 1 base at V and 5 bases at J, with 11 bases in the middle. The CDR3 has 15 amino acids. Here the CDR3 reads CASSLLAERTGELFF. DNA of the CDR3: TGTGCCAGCAGTTTATTAGCGGAGAGGACCGGGGAGCTGTTTTTT.

This chain connects TRBV5-4 to TRBJ1-1, with D perhaps matching TRBD1 (6 bases). Per germline, CDR1 SGHNT and CDR2 YYREEE (reference sequence). The V gene lost 0 bases and the J gene lost 0 bases, with 15 bases spanning the gap. This CDR3 is built from 17 residues. The CDR3 bases are TGTGCCAGCAGCTTGGGGGGGGCATTGCTCATGAACACTGAAGCTTTCTTT. Translating gives CASSLGGALLMNTEAFF.

This clone has just a few counts. The gene calls are TRBV27 and TRBJ1-2; 7 bases agree with TRBD1. The CDR3 is 14 amino acids. The germline CDR1 and CDR2 sequences are MNHEY and SMNVEV (reference sequence). V shed 4 bases and J 3 bases; nucleotides not matched to a gene: 5. CDR3 nucleotides: TGTGCCAGCAGTTCCTGGCAGGGGGACTATGGCTACACCTTC. As protein: CASSSWQGDYGYTF.

For the CDR3, the DNA is TGTGCCAGCAGCTTAGTAGGACTAGGAAACATTCAGTACTTC. It translates to CASSLVGLGNIQYF. The chain is built from TRBV7-9 and TRBJ2-4; TRBD2 aligns across 7 bases. The CDR3 runs to 14 residues. J was trimmed by 6 bases and V by 1 base; bases with no gene match: 3. Germline V gene lookup returns CDR1 SEHNR and CDR2 FQNEAQ (reference sequence).

The V and J genes are TRBV7-2 and TRBJ2-2; D is undetermined. V was clipped by 7 bases and J by 5 bases, with 14 bases between them. Germline CDR1 reads SGHTA; CDR2 reads FQGNSA. CDR3 size: 14 residues. Written as DNA, the CDR3 is TGTGCCAGCACCGAGCCCTCCCGGACCGGGGAGCTGTTTTTT. Its protein is CASTEPSRTGELFF.

This clone was found a few times. The chain employs TRBV7-9 and TRBJ1-6; TRBD1 aligns across 9 bases. This CDR3 has 15 amino acids. CDR1 and CDR2 (germline): SEHNR, FQNEAQ (reference sequence). The V segment lost 5 bases and the J segment 9 bases; nucleotides outside the gene matches: 8. CDR3 amino acids: CASSPTNRGLSPLHF. The CDR3 bases are TGTGCCAGCAGCCCGACGAACAGGGGGCTTTCACCCCTCCACTTT. Filled out from reference TRBV7-9 and TRBJ1-6, the complete variable domain reads DTGVSQNPRHKITKRGQNVTFRCDPISEHNRLYWYRQTLGQGPEFLTYFQNEAQLEKSRLLSDRFSAERPKGSFSTLEIQRTEQGDSAMYLCASSPTNRGLSPLHFGNGTRLTVT.

CDR3 loop: CASSSGSGAGYEQYF. In DNA, the CDR3 is TGTGCCAGCAGTTCGGGGTCCGGGGCGGGGTACGAGCAGTACTTC. V gene TRBV27 combines with J gene TRBJ2-7; a weak D match, TRBD2 (6 bases). Per germline, CDR1 MNHEY and CDR2 SMNVEV (reference sequence). The CDR3 covers 15 residues. Trimming took 4 bases from V and 4 from J, leaving 17 bases between them.

The chain carries TRBV7-8 and TRBJ2-1; D remains ambiguous. V lost 5 bases, J lost 0 bases, and 17 bases lay in between. CDR1 is SGHVS and CDR2 is FQNEAQ in the germline V gene. This CDR3 spans 17 amino acids. The CDR3 nucleotides read TGTGCCAGCAGCCGCCGGCGTCTATCTAGCTCCTACAATGAGCAGTTCTTC. Translating gives CASSRRRLSSSYNEQFF.

The chain joins TRBV10-2 to TRBJ1-2; the D is unclear. Germline assignment: CDR1 WSHSY and CDR2 SAAADI. The CDR3 is 14 amino acids. The germline V and J ends were trimmed by 0 bases and 4 bases, with 9 bases remaining between them. Here the CDR3 reads CASSESAEGYGYTF. Written as DNA, the CDR3 is TGCGCCAGCAGTGAGTCGGCGGAGGGCTATGGCTACACCTTC.

The rearrangement joins TRBV15 to TRBJ2-1; 8 bases fit TRBD1. With V trimmed by 2 bases and J by 4 bases, 10 bases remained unmatched. The CDR3 runs 17 residues. In germline, CDR1 is LNHNV, CDR2 YYDKDF (reference sequence). The CDR3 DNA reads as TGTGCCACCAGCAGATTTCTTCGGACAGGGTGGTACAATGAGCAGTTCTTC. Amino acid sequence: CATSRFLRTGWYNEQFF.

This chain uses TRBV27 with TRBJ2-7; D unclear. V lost 3 bases and J 0 bases, leaving 9 bases between the germline ends. The germline V gene encodes CDR1 MNHEY and CDR2 SMNVEV (reference sequence). This CDR3 comprises 14 residues. CDR3 bases: TGTGCCAGCAGTTTGTCCAGTCCCTCCTACGAGCAGTACTTC. Protein sequence: CASSLSSPSYEQYF.

The chain uses TRBV2 and TRBJ1-6, with 11 bases fitting TRBD1. Germline CDR1 reads SNHLY; CDR2 reads FYNNEI. The CDR3 has 16 amino acids. V shed 7 bases, J shed 1 base, and the junction held 3 bases outside the gene matches. CDR3 sequence (DNA): TGTGCCAGCATCGGACAGGGGGCATCCTATAATTCACCCCTCCACTTT. It is translated as CASIGQGASYNSPLHF.

This chain links TRBV9 with TRBJ2-7; D may be TRBD1 (6 bases). This CDR3 contains 14 residues. CDR1 and CDR2 (germline): SGDLS, YYNGEE. V was pared by 0 bases and J by 5 bases, with 12 bases between. The CDR3 is CASSVAPGVNEQYF. Here the CDR3 DNA reads TGTGCCAGCAGCGTAGCGCCAGGGGTAAACGAGCAGTACTTC.

The chain uses TRBV2 and TRBJ1-3; D is uncertain. Germline V gives CDR1 SNHLY, CDR2 FYNNEI. Trimming shortened V by 7 bases and J by 0 bases, and 13 bases separated the two germline ends. This CDR3 has 15 residues. CDR3 nucleotide sequence: TGTGCCAGCAACCCGGGAGGGATCTCTGGAAACACCATATATTTT. Protein sequence: CASNPGGISGNTIYF.

The chain links TRBV5-1 to TRBJ1-2; TRBD1 might be the D (5 bases). This CDR3 has 16 residues. Per the germline V gene, CDR1 is SGHRS and CDR2 is YFSETQ. With 3 bases removed from V and 0 bases from J, the gap between germline ends came to 15 bases. The CDR3 reads CASSSVRDGPNYGYTF. CDR3 bases: TGCGCCAGCAGCTCAGTCCGGGACGGGCCTAACTATGGCTACACCTTC.

The genes are TRBV5-1 and TRBJ2-2; D uncertain. V was shortened by 5 bases and J by 2 bases, with 10 bases between the two germline ends. This CDR3 is 14 amino acids long. Germline values: CDR1 SGHRS, CDR2 YFSETQ. This CDR3 reads CASRGRPNTGELFF. As DNA, the CDR3 is TGCGCCAGCAGAGGTCGGCCCAACACCGGGGAGCTGTTTTTT.

This clone came up a few times. The V call is TRBV7-8, the J call TRBJ2-2; D unresolved. Germline V gene data show CDR1 as SGHVS and CDR2 as FQNEAQ. Trimming left V 3 bases short and J 2 bases short, with 10 bases between. This CDR3 has 15 amino acids. The CDR3 region has the DNA TGTGCCAGCAGCTTGAGGACGCTCAACACCGGGGAGCTGTTTTTT. Encoded protein: CASSLRTLNTGELFF. The variable domain in full, with the rest retrieved from reference TRBV7-8 and TRBJ2-2, is GAGVSQSPRYKVAKRGQDVALRCDPISGHVSLFWYQQALGQGPEFLTYFQNEAQLDKSGLPSDRFFAERPEGSVSTLKIQRTQQEDSAVYLCASSLRTLNTGELFFGEGSRLTVL.

This chain joins TRBV6-1 and TRBJ2-1, with 9 bases fitting TRBD1. Germline CDR1 reads MNHNS; CDR2 reads SASEGT. The CDR3 has 15 residues. With V trimmed by 3 bases and J by 8 bases, 8 bases remained unmatched. CDR3 DNA sequence: TGTGCCAGCAGTGATATGGGACAGGGTTTTGATGAGCAGTTCTTC. The encoded protein is CASSDMGQGFDEQFF.

The V call is TRBV7-2, the J call TRBJ2-5; a possible D gene is TRBD2 (5 bases). Trimming cost V 3 bases and J 5 bases, with 10 bases left between them. There are 13 residues in the CDR3. Germline-derived CDR1 and CDR2 are SGHTA and FQGNSA. The CDR3 sequence: CASSFYREETQYF. In DNA form, the CDR3 reads TGTGCCAGCAGCTTCTATAGGGAGGAGACCCAGTACTTC.

V and J are TRBV14 and TRBJ2-5; no firm D call. CDR1 SGHDN and CDR2 FVKESK come from the germline V gene. V was clipped by 5 bases and J by 3 bases, with 4 bases between them. This CDR3 is 11 amino acids long. CDR3 protein: CASSKEETQYF. The DNA for the CDR3 is TGTGCCAGCAGCAAGGAAGAGACCCAGTACTTC.